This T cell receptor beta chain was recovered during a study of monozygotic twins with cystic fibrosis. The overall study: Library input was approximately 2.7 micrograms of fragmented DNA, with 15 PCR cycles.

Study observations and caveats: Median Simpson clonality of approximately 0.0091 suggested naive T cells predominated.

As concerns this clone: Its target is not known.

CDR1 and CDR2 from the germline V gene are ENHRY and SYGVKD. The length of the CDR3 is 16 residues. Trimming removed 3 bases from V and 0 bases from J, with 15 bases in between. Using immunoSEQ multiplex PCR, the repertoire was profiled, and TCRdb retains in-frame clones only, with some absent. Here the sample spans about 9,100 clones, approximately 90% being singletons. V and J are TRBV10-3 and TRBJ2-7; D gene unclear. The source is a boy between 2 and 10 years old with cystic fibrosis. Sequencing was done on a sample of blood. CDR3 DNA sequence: TGTGCCATCAGTGATACTCTCGTTGTTTACTCCTACGAGCAGTACTTC. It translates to CAISDTLVVYSYEQYF.